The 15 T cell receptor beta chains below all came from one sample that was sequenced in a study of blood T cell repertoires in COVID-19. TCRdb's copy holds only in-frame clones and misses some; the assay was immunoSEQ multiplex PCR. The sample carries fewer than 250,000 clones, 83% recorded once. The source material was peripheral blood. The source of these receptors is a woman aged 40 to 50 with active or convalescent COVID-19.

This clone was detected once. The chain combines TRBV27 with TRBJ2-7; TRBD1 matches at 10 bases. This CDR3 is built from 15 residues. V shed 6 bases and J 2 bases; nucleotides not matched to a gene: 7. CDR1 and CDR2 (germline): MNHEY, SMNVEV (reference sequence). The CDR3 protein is CASSPWGQGTYEQYF. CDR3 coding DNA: TGTGCCAGCAGCCCATGGGGACAGGGGACCTACGAGCAGTACTTC.

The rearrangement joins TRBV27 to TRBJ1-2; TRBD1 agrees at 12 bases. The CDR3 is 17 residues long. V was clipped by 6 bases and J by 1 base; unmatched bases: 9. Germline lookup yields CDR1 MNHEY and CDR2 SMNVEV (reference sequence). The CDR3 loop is CASRVGTGGDFNYGYTF. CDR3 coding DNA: TGTGCCAGCAGAGTCGGGACAGGGGGCGACTTTAACTATGGCTACACCTTC.

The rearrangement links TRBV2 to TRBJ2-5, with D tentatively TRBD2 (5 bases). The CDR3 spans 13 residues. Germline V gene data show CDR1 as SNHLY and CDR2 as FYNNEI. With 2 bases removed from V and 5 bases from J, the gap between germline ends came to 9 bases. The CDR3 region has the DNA TGTGCCAGCAGTGAATCGGAGGTGGAGACCCAGTACTTC. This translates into CASSESEVETQYF.

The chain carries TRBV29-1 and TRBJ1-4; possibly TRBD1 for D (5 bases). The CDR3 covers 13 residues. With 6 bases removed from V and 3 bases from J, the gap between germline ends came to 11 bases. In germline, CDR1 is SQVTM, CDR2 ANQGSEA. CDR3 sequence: CSVLKGANEKLFF. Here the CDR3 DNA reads TGCAGCGTACTAAAAGGGGCTAATGAAAAACTGTTTTTT.

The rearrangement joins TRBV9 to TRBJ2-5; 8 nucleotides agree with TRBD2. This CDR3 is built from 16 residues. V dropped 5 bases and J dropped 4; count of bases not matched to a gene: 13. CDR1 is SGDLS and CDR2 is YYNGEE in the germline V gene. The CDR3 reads CASSFSRGLGSETQYF. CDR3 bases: TGTGCCAGCAGTTTCAGTCGGGGACTAGGATCAGAGACCCAGTACTTC.

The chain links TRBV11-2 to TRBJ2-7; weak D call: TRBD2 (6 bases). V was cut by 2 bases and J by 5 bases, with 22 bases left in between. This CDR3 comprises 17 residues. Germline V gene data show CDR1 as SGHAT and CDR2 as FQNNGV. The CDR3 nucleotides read TGTGCCAGCAGCTTATCTCGGATCGGAGGGGCTGTCAACGAGCAGTACTTC. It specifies CASSLSRIGGAVNEQYF.

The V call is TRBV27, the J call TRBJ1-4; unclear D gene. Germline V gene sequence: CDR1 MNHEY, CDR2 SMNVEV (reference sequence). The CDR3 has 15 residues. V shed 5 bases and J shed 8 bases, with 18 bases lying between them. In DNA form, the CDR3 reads TGTGCCAGCAGTCCCCGGAGAGACCCCCCCGAAAAACTGTTTTTT. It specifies CASSPRRDPPEKLFF.

The CDR3 DNA reads as TGCGCCAGCAGCTTGGGGCCAACCGGGACAGAGTACAATGAGCAGTTCTTC. Translation gives CASSLGPTGTEYNEQFF. The chain combines TRBV5-1 with TRBJ2-1, with 7 bases lining up with TRBD1. The CDR3 has 17 amino acids. The germline V gene has CDR1 SGHRS and CDR2 YFSETQ. V lost 0 bases to trimming and J lost 4 bases; unmatched junction nucleotides: 10.

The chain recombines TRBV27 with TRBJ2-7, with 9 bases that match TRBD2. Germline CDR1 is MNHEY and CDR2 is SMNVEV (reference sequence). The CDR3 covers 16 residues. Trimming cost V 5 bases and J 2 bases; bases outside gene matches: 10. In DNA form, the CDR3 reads TGTGCCAGCAGTCTGGGGGCCGGCGGGAGGGCCTACGAGCAGTACTTC. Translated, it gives CASSLGAGGRAYEQYF.

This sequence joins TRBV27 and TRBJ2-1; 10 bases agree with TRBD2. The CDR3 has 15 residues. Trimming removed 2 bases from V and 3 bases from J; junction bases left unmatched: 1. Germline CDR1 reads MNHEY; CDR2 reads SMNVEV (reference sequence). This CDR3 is CASSLGTSVYNEQFF. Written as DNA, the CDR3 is TGTGCCAGCAGTTTAGGGACTAGCGTCTACAATGAGCAGTTCTTC.

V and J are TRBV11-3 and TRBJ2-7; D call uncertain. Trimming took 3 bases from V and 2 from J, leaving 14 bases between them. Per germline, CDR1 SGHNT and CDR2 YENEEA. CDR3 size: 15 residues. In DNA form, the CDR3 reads TGTGCCAGCAGCTTTCGGAGATCATTAGCCTACGAGCAGTACTTC. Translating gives CASSFRRSLAYEQYF.

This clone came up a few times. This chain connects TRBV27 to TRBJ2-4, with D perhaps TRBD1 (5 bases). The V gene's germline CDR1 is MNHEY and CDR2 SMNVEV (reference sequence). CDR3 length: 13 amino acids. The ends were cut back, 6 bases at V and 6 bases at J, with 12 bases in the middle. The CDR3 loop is CASRGQSPNIQYF. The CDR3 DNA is TGTGCCAGCAGGGGGCAGAGCCCAAACATTCAGTACTTC.

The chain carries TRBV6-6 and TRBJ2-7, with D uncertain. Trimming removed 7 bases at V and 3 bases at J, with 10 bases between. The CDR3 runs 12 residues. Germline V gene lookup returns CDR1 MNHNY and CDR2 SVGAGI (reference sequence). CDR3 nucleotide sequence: TGTGCCAGCAATCGCAACTACTACGAGCAGTACTTC. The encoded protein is CASNRNYYEQYF.

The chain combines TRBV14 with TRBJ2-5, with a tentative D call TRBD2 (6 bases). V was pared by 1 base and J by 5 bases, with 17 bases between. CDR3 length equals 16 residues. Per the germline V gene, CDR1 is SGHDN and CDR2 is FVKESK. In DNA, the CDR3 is TGTGCCAGCAGCCAAGTATCCGGGACTCTAGGGGAGACCCAGTACTTC. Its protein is CASSQVSGTLGETQYF.

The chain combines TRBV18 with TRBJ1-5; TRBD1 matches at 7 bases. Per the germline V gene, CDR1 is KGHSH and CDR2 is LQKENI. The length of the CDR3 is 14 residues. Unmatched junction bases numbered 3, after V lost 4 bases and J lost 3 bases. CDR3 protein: CASSQQGYNQPQHF. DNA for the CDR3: TGTGCCAGCTCACAACAGGGGTACAATCAGCCCCAGCATTTT.